This is a list of T cell receptor beta chains from one sample in a study of blood T cell repertoires in COVID-19. TCRdb's table, derived via immunoSEQ multiplex PCR, lists solely in-frame clones and lacks some. The sample lists under 300,000 clones; around 86% were seen once. The sample taken for sequencing was peripheral blood. Every receptor here comes from a man under 40 who had recovered from COVID-19. The CDR3 runs from the conserved cysteine through the conserved F or W. D genes are given only for firm matches. Expanded clones get a size class; other rows say once, few or many, or leave the size out.

>.|.|TRBJ1-5|TRBV6-5
CASIARAGSNQPQHF
TGTGCCAGCATTGCGAGGGCTGGGAGCAATCAGCCCCAGCATTTT
>TRBD1|.|TRBJ2-1|TRBV7-3
CASSTGGSYNEQFF
TGTGCCAGCAGCACAGGGGGGTCCTACAATGAGCAGTTCTTC
>TRBD1|.|TRBJ2-2|TRBV2
CASRTGVAGELFF
TGTGCCAGCAGAACAGGGGTCGCCGGGGAGCTGTTTTTT
>.|.|TRBJ2-7|TRBV6-1
CASSEPPGGYSYEQYF
TGTGCCAGCAGTGAACCCCCGGGGGGCTACAGCTACGAGCAGTACTTC
>.|.|TRBJ1-1|TRBV2
CASRRANTEAFF
TGTGCCAGCAGGAGGGCGAACACTGAAGCTTTCTTT
>TRBD2|.|TRBJ2-5|TRBV7-3
CASAGGPGETQYF
TGTGCCAGCGCGGGGGGGCCCGGAGAGACCCAGTACTTC
>TRBD2|.|TRBJ2-3|TRBV2
CASSELAGVSDTQYF
TGTGCCAGCAGCGAACTAGCGGGGGTGTCAGATACGCAGTATTTT
>TRBD1|.|TRBJ1-2|TRBV28
CASSFGRGQYNYGYTF
TGTGCCAGCAGTTTCGGGCGGGGACAGTATAACTATGGCTACACCTTC
>TRBD1|.|TRBJ2-7|TRBV6-6
CASSYPTGTGYYEQYF
TGTGCCAGCAGTTACCCTACCGGGACAGGGTACTACGAGCAGTACTTC
>TRBD1|.|TRBJ1-5|TRBV12-5
CASGLDRVWGNQPQHF
TGTGCTAGTGGTCTGGACAGGGTATGGGGCAATCAGCCCCAGCATTTT
>.|.|TRBJ2-6|TRBV19
CASSIHQARLGGSGANVLTF
TGTGCCAGTAGTATACATCAGGCGCGTCTGGGGGGCTCTGGGGCCAACGTCCTGACTTTC
>TRBD1|.|TRBJ2-7|TRBV27
CASSVRTGGRIYEQYF
TGTGCCAGCAGCGTCCGAACAGGGGGCAGAATCTACGAGCAGTACTTC
>TRBD1|few|TRBJ2-2|TRBV11-2
CASNPGQGVNTGELFF
TGTGCCAGCAACCCGGGACAGGGGGTAAACACCGGGGAGCTGTTTTTT
>.|.|TRBJ2-3|TRBV9
CASSFGAEDTQYF
TGTGCCAGCAGCTTTGGGGCTGAAGATACGCAGTATTTT
>.|.|TRBJ2-2|TRBV11-2
CASFEAVSNTGELFF
TGTGCCAGCTTTGAAGCGGTTTCGAACACCGGGGAGCTGTTTTTT
>TRBD1|.|TRBJ2-4|TRBV11-1
CASSRTGGSDIQYF
TGTGCCAGCAGCCGCACAGGGGGCTCGGACATTCAGTACTTC
>TRBD1|.|TRBJ2-2|TRBV6-6
CASSYSGQGNGELFF
TGTGCCAGCAGTTACTCGGGACAGGGGAACGGGGAGCTGTTTTTT
>.|.|TRBJ1-2|TRBV3-1/TRBV3-2
CASSQPGGQGDNGYTF
TGTGCCAGCAGCCAACCGGGGGGGCAGGGAGATAATGGCTACACCTTC
>.|.|TRBJ1-5|TRBV28
CASSSASLPEPQHF
TGTGCCAGCAGCTCAGCGTCCCTGCCGGAGCCCCAGCATTTT
>TRBD1|.|TRBJ2-2|TRBV5-4
CASSSRGPGELFF
TGTGCCAGCAGCAGCAGGGGGCCCGGGGAGCTGTTTTTT
>.|.|TRBJ2-7|TRBV7-9
CASSSIADEQYF
TGTGCCAGCAGCTCTATAGCGGACGAGCAGTACTTC
>TRBD2|.|TRBJ2-1|TRBV9
CASSSRLAGQSYNEQFF
TGTGCCAGCAGCTCCCGACTAGCGGGGCAATCTTACAATGAGCAGTTCTTC